The TCR beta chain under discussion was sequenced for a study of T-cell memory formation after mild COVID-19. TCRdb processed the 5' RACE reads anew with MiXCR; each CDR3 protein has one entry. The sample shows 550,000 to 600,000 distinct CDR3 sequences, about a fifth of them seen only once. Germline assignment: CDR1 SGHRS and CDR2 YFSETQ. Deletions cut 3 bases from V and 1 base from J, with 10 bases between. The CDR3 consists of 15 residues. This sequence originates from an adult woman who had mild COVID-19 (a few samples of this study predate the infection). Cell type and time point are not known. V and J are TRBV5-1 and TRBJ2-2; D unclear. The sample comprised PBMCs or a T cell subset sorted from them (not recorded which). This chain's CDR3 is CASSSPGQNTGELFF. As DNA, the CDR3 is TGCGCCAGCAGCTCTCCGGGCCAGAACACCGGGGAGCTGTTTTTT.